This T cell receptor (beta chain) was documented in a study of blood T cell repertoires in COVID-19. Study-level information: Italy, Spain and the United States were the sources of the convalescent and acute COVID-19 samples. PBMCs, B-cell-depleted T cells, or T cells provided the cDNA or gDNA that made up the material.

Profiled with immunoSEQ multiplex PCR; TCRdb holds only in-frame clones, not every one. The repertoire consists of 65,000 to 85,000 clones, with roughly 80% occurring once and the leading ten covering over 15%. This sequence originates from a woman aged 55-69 years with acute or convalescent COVID-19. Sequenced material: peripheral blood.

The CDR3 is CASSWGVGGANTGELFF. CDR3 in DNA: TGTGCCAGCAGTTGGGGGGTGGGGGGGGCGAACACCGGGGAGCTGTTTTTT. This sequence joins TRBV27 and TRBJ2-2; 7 bases match TRBD2. The CDR3 covers 17 residues. The germline V gene encodes CDR1 MNHEY and CDR2 SMNVEV (reference sequence). Trimming cost V 4 bases and J 0 bases; bases outside gene matches: 8.